The next 16 T cell receptor beta chains were all read from a single sample in a study of T-cell reconstitution after alpha-beta-depleted transplantation in children. Preparing the TCRbeta library involved the use of unique molecular identifiers. TCRdb used MiXCR to reprocess the PCR reads, holding one entry per CDR3 protein. The data contain 450,000 to 600,000 distinct CDR3 sequences, around a third of them singletons. Sequenced material: PBMCs from the stem cell graft donor, taken from the stem cell graft. These receptors were obtained from a human donor who donated a stem cell graft to a child with aplastic anemia.

This clonotype has just a few counts. This sequence joins TRBV28 and TRBJ2-5; TRBD1 matches 8 bases. V shed 3 bases and J 4 bases; nucleotides not matched to a gene: 16. Germline CDR1 is MDHEN and CDR2 is SYDVKM. The CDR3 is 18 amino acids. The CDR3 protein is CASSFQGRRTGLGETQYF. The CDR3 DNA reads as TGTGCCAGCAGTTTCCAAGGACGCCGGACAGGGCTAGGAGAGACCCAGTACTTC.

This clonotype was observed a few times. This rearrangement joins TRBV11-2 to TRBJ2-1; D perhaps matches TRBD2 (5 bases). The V gene's germline CDR1 is SGHAT and CDR2 FQNNGV. The V gene lost 0 bases and the J gene lost 2 bases, with 14 bases spanning the gap. CDR3 length: 17 amino acids. DNA of the CDR3: TGTGCCAGCAGCTTAGATCAGGTGGGAGTAGCCTACAATGAGCAGTTCTTC. It specifies CASSLDQVGVAYNEQFF.

This clonotype occurred a few times. The J gene is TRBJ1-1, the V gene TRBV12-3 or TRBV12-4; 8 nucleotides line up with TRBD1. CDR3 size: 16 residues. V was pared by 7 bases and J by 8 bases, with 18 bases of the junction left unmatched. CDR3 nucleotide sequence: TGTGCCAGCACCTTTAGCTGGCGACAGGGGCCTTTAGAAGCTTTCTTT. Its protein product is CASTFSWRQGPLEAFF.

This clonotype has only a few counts. The chain combines TRBV27 with TRBJ2-5, with D unclear. V was shortened by 2 bases and J by 4 bases, with 11 bases between the two germline ends. Germline V lookup: CDR1 MNHEY, CDR2 SMNVEV (reference sequence). The CDR3 runs 14 residues. The CDR3 region is CASSLVLGLETQYF. CDR3 bases: TGTGCCAGCAGTTTAGTGTTGGGCTTAGAGACCCAGTACTTC.

This clonotype was observed once. The chain employs TRBV10-3 and TRBJ1-1, with D perhaps matching TRBD1 (5 bases). The V and J ends lost 0 bases and 5 bases respectively, with 22 bases between them. Looked up from germline, CDR1 is ENHRY and CDR2 is SYGVKD. The CDR3 spans 18 residues. CDR3 sequence (DNA): TGTGCCATCAGTGAGTCGATTGGTCTAGGGGCTTGGGGGACTGAAGCTTTCTTT. It encodes CAISESIGLGAWGTEAFF.

The genes are TRBV27 and TRBJ2-7; D unclear. V gave up 5 bases and J gave up 2 bases, with 10 bases separating them. Germline V gives CDR1 MNHEY, CDR2 SMNVEV (reference sequence). This CDR3 has 13 residues. The CDR3 loop reads CASSGNFPYEQYV. The CDR3 DNA reads TGTGCCAGCAGTGGGAATTTTCCCTACGAGCAGTACGTC.

The chain joins TRBV19 to TRBJ1-3; tentatively, D is TRBD1 (6 bases). This CDR3 has 16 residues. The V and J ends lost 1 base and 4 bases respectively, with 14 bases between them. The germline V gene has CDR1 LNHDA and CDR2 SQIVND (reference sequence). This CDR3 is CASSIVFQGSGNTIYF. DNA for the CDR3: TGTGCCAGTAGTATAGTCTTCCAGGGGAGCGGAAACACCATATATTTT.

This rearrangement joins TRBV28 to TRBJ2-2, with TRBD1 matching over 9 bases. Looked up from germline, CDR1 is MDHEN and CDR2 is SYDVKM. Trimming took 4 bases from V and 2 from J; bases not matched to a gene: 5. The CDR3 contains 16 residues. The CDR3 DNA sequence: TGTGCCAGCAGTTCGCCGGGACAGGGAAACACCGGGGAGCTGTTTTTT. It yields the protein CASSSPGQGNTGELFF.

This clonotype is a singleton in its sample. The chain combines TRBV14 with TRBJ2-1, with TRBD2 identical over 11 bases. CDR1 is SGHDN, CDR2 FVKESK, per germline. This CDR3 has 20 amino acids. Trimming took 2 bases from V and 8 from J; bases not matched to a gene: 20. CDR3 loop: CASSQPLSRGSGRARDEQFF. CDR3 in DNA: TGTGCCAGCAGCCAACCGCTCTCGCGGGGTAGCGGGAGGGCCAGGGATGAGCAGTTCTTC.

The rearrangement uses TRBV30 and TRBJ2-1, with D tentatively TRBD2 (6 bases). The V end was cut by 1 base, the J end by 5 bases, with 15 bases between. CDR1 and CDR2 (germline): GTSNPN, SVGIG (reference sequence). The CDR3 runs 15 residues. DNA for the CDR3: TGTGCCTGGAGTGGGGAGACTAGGATGGACAATGAGCAGTTCTTC. This codes for CAWSGETRMDNEQFF.

This clonotype appeared a few times. This rearrangement joins TRBV12-3 or TRBV12-4 to TRBJ2-5; no clear D. The CDR3 consists of 13 residues. V shed 3 bases and J shed 5 bases, with 10 bases lying between them. The CDR3: CASSFLGDETQYF. The CDR3, as DNA: TGTGCCAGCAGTTTTTTGGGCGACGAGACCCAGTACTTC.

This chain connects TRBV12-3 or TRBV12-4 to TRBJ2-2; the D is unclear. Trimming shortened V by 5 bases and J by 3 bases, and 22 bases separated the two germline ends. The CDR3 spans 18 residues. Here the CDR3 DNA reads TGTGCCAGCAGTACAAAGATCGGTTGGCCGCCGGACACCGGGGAGCTGTTTTTT. It encodes CASSTKIGWPPDTGELFF.

The chain is built from TRBV6-1 and TRBJ1-5; TRBD1 aligns across 9 bases. CDR1 MNHNS and CDR2 SASEGT come from the germline V gene. The CDR3 spans 15 residues. V shed 8 bases, J shed 3 bases, and the junction held 8 bases outside the gene matches. CDR3 DNA: TGTGCCAGCGGCAAGACAGGGGGAAACAATCAGCCCCAGCATTTT. Translated, it gives CASGKTGGNNQPQHF.

This clonotype has only a few counts. The V call is TRBV10-3, the J call TRBJ1-2; D is undetermined. The CDR3 totals 14 residues. The germline gives CDR1 ENHRY, CDR2 SYGVKD. Between the trimmed V and J ends, which lost 10 bases and 4 bases, there was a span of 19 bases. In nucleotides, the CDR3 is TGTGCCACCTACCGCGGTGACCGGATCTATGGCTACACCTTC. It encodes CATYRGDRIYGYTF.

The V call is TRBV6-2 or TRBV6-3, the J call TRBJ1-3; TRBD1 might be the D (5 bases). The CDR3 sequence is 15 residues long. Germline values: CDR1 MNHEY, CDR2 SVGEGT. Trimming took 8 bases from V and 2 from J, leaving 16 bases between them. CDR3 in DNA: TGTGCCAGCTCGCTTACCCAGGGTACTGGAAACACCATATATTTT. Translated: CASSLTQGTGNTIYF.

CDR3 sequence reads: CASSLGASGRTPTQYF. The CDR3 nucleotides read TGTGCCAGCAGCTTAGGGGCTAGCGGGAGGACACCTACGCAGTATTTT. The V gene is TRBV7-2, the J gene TRBJ2-3; 11 bases line up with TRBD2. The CDR3 has 16 amino acids. CDR1 SGHTA and CDR2 FQGNSA come from the germline V gene. The V and J ends lost 1 base and 8 bases, in that order; junction bases with no gene match: 8. The full variable domain, its missing parts supplied by reference TRBV7-2 and TRBJ2-3, is GAGVSQSPSNKVTEKGKDVELRCDPISGHTALYWYRQSLGQGLEFLIYFQGNSAPDKSGLPSDRFSAERTGGSVSTLTIQRTQQEDSAVYLCASSLGASGRTPTQYFGPGTRLTVL.